A single sample is the source of the 22 T cell receptor beta chains below, sequenced in a study of shared clonotypes between healthy human individuals. The table came from immunoSEQ multiplex PCR; TCRdb's copy has only in-frame clones and leaves some out. The data show 800,000 or so clones, around 96% seen once. Terminally differentiated effector memory CD45RA+ cells were excluded by CCR7 positive selection of CD45RO-negative cells. Sequencing was done on a sample of naive CD8+ T cells sorted from blood. The receptor source for this set is a man younger than 45 in good health.

The chain recombines TRBV6-1 with TRBJ1-2, with 9 bases lining up with TRBD1. The CDR3 sequence is 15 residues long. From germline, CDR1 is MNHNS and CDR2 SASEGT. V was pared by 4 bases and J by 2 bases, with 5 bases of the junction left unmatched. The CDR3, as DNA: TGTGCCAGCAGTGGATGGGACAGGGCCAACTATGGCTACACCTTC. It translates to CASSGWDRANYGYTF.

The rearrangement joins TRBV6-5 to TRBJ2-7; D is perhaps TRBD2 (5 bases). The V and J ends lost 5 bases and 7 bases respectively, with 15 bases between them. From germline, CDR1 is MNHEY and CDR2 SVGAGI. CDR3 length: 13 amino acids. The CDR3 region has the DNA TGTGCCAGCAGTACTGGGCGGGCAAGGGAGCAGTACTTC. Protein product: CASSTGRAREQYF.

V is TRBV7-9 and J is TRBJ2-1; maybe TRBD1 (6 bases). The CDR3 runs to 15 residues. The germline V and J ends were trimmed by 6 bases and 2 bases, with 14 bases remaining between them. Germline CDR1 and CDR2: SEHNR and FQNEAQ (reference sequence). The CDR3 region is CASSSTGITYNEQFF. Here the CDR3 DNA reads TGTGCCAGCAGTTCCACAGGGATTACCTACAATGAGCAGTTCTTC.

The V and J genes are TRBV25-1 and TRBJ2-2; 8 bases are a match to TRBD2. Trimming at V came to 7 bases and at J to 4 bases, leaving 5 bases not matched to a gene. The germline V gene encodes CDR1 MGHDK and CDR2 SYGVNS. The CDR3 has 14 residues. The CDR3 DNA is TGTGCCAGCACCCAAAGCGGGAGCACCGGGGAGCTGTTTTTT. Amino acid sequence: CASTQSGSTGELFF.

This clone was counted once. V usage is TRBV7-9 and J usage is TRBJ2-2, with no clear D. The CDR3 has 15 residues. V gave up 1 base and J gave up 0 bases, with 6 bases separating them. Germline V gene lookup returns CDR1 SEHNR and CDR2 FQNEAQ (reference sequence). The CDR3 region is CASSLGPANTGELFF. CDR3 nucleotide sequence: TGTGCCAGCAGCTTAGGGCCCGCGAACACCGGGGAGCTGTTTTTT.

This clone was seen once. Different DNA sequences within this sample yield the same CDR3. The rearrangement links TRBV14 to TRBJ2-7; TRBD1 aligns across 9 bases. CDR3 size: 14 residues. Germline trimming cut 3 bases from V and 4 bases from J; bases unmatched to any gene: 4. Germline assignment: CDR1 SGHDN and CDR2 FVKESK. The CDR3 region is CASSHWDREYEQYF. In DNA form, the CDR3 reads TGTGCCAGCAGCCATTGGGACAGGGAATACGAGCAGTACTTC.

Comment on this clone: Other DNA sequences within the sample encode an identical CDR3. This chain joins TRBV6-5 and TRBJ2-7; D may be TRBD2 (5 bases). The CDR3 loop spans 14 amino acids. Per the germline V gene, CDR1 is MNHEY and CDR2 is SVGAGI. V was trimmed by 0 bases and J by 1 base, leaving 7 bases between them. CDR3 amino acids: CASSYSSGSYEQYF. CDR3 DNA: TGTGCCAGCAGTTACTCCTCGGGGTCCTACGAGCAGTACTTC.

This clone was recorded only once. The gene calls are TRBV10-1 and TRBJ2-7, with TRBD2 matching over 10 bases. Germline V CDR1 and CDR2: WNHNN, SYGVQD (reference sequence). CDR3 length equals 13 residues. The V gene end was trimmed by 3 bases and the J gene end by 6 bases; junction bases not matched to a gene: 2. DNA of the CDR3: TGCGCCAGCAGTGACCGACTAGCGGGCGAGCAGTACTTC. Protein: CASSDRLAGEQYF.

This clone was counted once. The V gene is TRBV28, the J gene TRBJ1-1; D gene uncertain. The CDR3 spans 16 residues. Between the trimmed V and J ends, which lost 1 base and 6 bases, there was a span of 18 bases. The germline gives CDR1 MDHEN, CDR2 SYDVKM. The CDR3 DNA reads TGTGCCAGCAGTTTATCAGCAAGCCCCCACGGTTCTGAAGCTTTCTTT. This gives the protein CASSLSASPHGSEAFF.

The rearrangement uses TRBV7-9 and TRBJ1-2, with D possibly being TRBD1 (5 bases). Looked up from germline, CDR1 is SEHNR and CDR2 is FQNEAQ (reference sequence). Trimming stripped 1 base from V and 6 bases from J, with 12 bases between. The CDR3 is made up of 14 amino acids. The CDR3 here is CASSLVNRRDGYTF. The CDR3 DNA reads TGTGCCAGCAGCTTAGTAAATCGCAGGGATGGCTACACCTTC. The entire variable domain, with the rest obtained from reference TRBV7-9 and TRBJ1-2, is as follows: DTGVSQNPRHKITKRGQNVTFRCDPISEHNRLYWYRQTLGQGPEFLTYFQNEAQLEKSRLLSDRFSAERPKGSFSTLEIQRTEQGDSAMYLCASSLVNRRDGYTFGSGTRLTVV.

The chain joins TRBV7-6 to TRBJ2-1; 8 nucleotides align to TRBD2. J was trimmed by 9 bases and V by 3 bases; bases with no gene match: 10. Germline V gene data show CDR1 as SGHVS and CDR2 as FNYEAQ. The CDR3 spans 15 residues. The CDR3 spells CASSFSREGQGEQFF. The CDR3 bases are TGTGCCAGCAGCTTTAGCCGGGAGGGCCAGGGTGAGCAGTTCTTC. Full variable domain (missing parts from reference TRBV7-6 and TRBJ2-1): GAGVSQSPRYKVTKRGQDVALRCDPISGHVSLYWYRQALGQGPEFLTYFNYEAQQDKSGLPNDRFSAERPEGSISTLTIQRTEQRDSAMYRCASSFSREGQGEQFFGPGTRLTVL.

A word on this clone: The same CDR3 arises from other DNA sequences in this sample as well. The chain is built from TRBV20-1 and TRBJ1-1; TRBD1 is a possible D gene (5 bases). Germline CDR1 DFQATT, CDR2 SNEGSKA (reference sequence). This CDR3 has 11 amino acids. V lost 5 bases to trimming and J lost 4 bases, with 8 bases between them. CDR3 DNA: TGCAGTGCTGAAAGGGGCACTGAAGCTTTCTTT. This gives the protein CSAERGTEAFF.

The rearrangement links TRBV27 to TRBJ2-7, with 9 bases fitting TRBD2. The germline V gene encodes CDR1 MNHEY and CDR2 SMNVEV (reference sequence). CDR3 length equals 16 residues. V gave up 3 bases and J gave up 7 bases; unmatched junction bases: 13. As DNA, the CDR3 is TGTGCCAGCAGTTTTTCCGCGACTAGCGGCTATTGGGAGCAGTACTTC. This translates into CASSFSATSGYWEQYF.

The J gene is TRBJ2-2, the V gene TRBV19; D is unresolved. Per germline, CDR1 LNHDA and CDR2 SQIVND (reference sequence). The CDR3 sequence is 15 residues long. The V gene lost 7 bases and the J gene lost 2 bases, with 14 bases spanning the gap. This CDR3 is CASTRYGTNTGELFF. In nucleotides, the CDR3 is TGTGCCAGTACCAGGTACGGAACTAACACCGGGGAGCTGTTTTTT.

CDR3 in DNA: TGTGCCAGCAGCTTAGTACAGGGGGCCTACGAGCAGTACTTC. Amino acid sequence: CASSLVQGAYEQYF. The chain joins TRBV7-2 to TRBJ2-7; TRBD1 matches 8 bases. V shed 1 base, J shed 2 bases, and the junction held 1 base outside the gene matches. Germline V CDR1 and CDR2: SGHTA, FQGNSA. The CDR3 is made up of 14 amino acids.

About this clone itself: The sample carries other DNA sequences with the same CDR3. The V gene is TRBV5-1, the J gene TRBJ2-5, with D perhaps TRBD1 (6 bases). V was pared by 0 bases and J by 5 bases, with 11 bases between. CDR1 and CDR2 from the germline V gene are SGHRS and YFSETQ. The CDR3 has 14 amino acids. The CDR3 DNA follows: TGCGCCAGCAGCTTGGTTGGGGGCGCCGAGACCCAGTACTTC. It yields the protein CASSLVGGAETQYF. Filled out from reference TRBV5-1 and TRBJ2-5, the complete variable domain reads KAGVTQTPRYLIKTRGQQVTLSCSPISGHRSVSWYQQTPGQGLQFLFEYFSETQRNKGNFPGRFSGRQFSNSRSEMNVSTLELGDSALYLCASSLVGGAETQYFGPGTRLLVL.

This chain links TRBV6-1 with TRBJ2-3, with TRBD1 matching over 9 bases. There are 14 residues in the CDR3. V shed 7 bases, J shed 1 base, and the junction held 3 bases outside the gene matches. Germline V gives CDR1 MNHNS, CDR2 SASEGT. The CDR3 is CASTRTGGTDTQYF. CDR3 sequence (DNA): TGTGCCAGCACTAGGACAGGGGGCACAGATACGCAGTATTTT.

The CDR3 loop reads CASSSGALTGELFF. The CDR3 DNA is TGCGCCAGCAGCTCCGGGGCGCTTACCGGGGAGCTGTTTTTT. The chain links TRBV4-3 to TRBJ2-2, with D perhaps being TRBD1 or TRBD2 (5 bases each). Germline assignment: CDR1 LGHNA and CDR2 YSLEER. The CDR3 spans 14 residues. Deletions cut 5 bases from V and 5 bases from J, with 12 bases between.

J is TRBJ2-1 and V is TRBV29-1; 10 bases align to TRBD2. The J segment lost 0 bases and the V segment lost 6 bases, leaving 17 bases of the junction unmatched. The CDR3 spans 19 residues. Germline loops: CDR1 SQVTM, CDR2 ANQGSEA. The DNA of the CDR3 is TGCAGCGTCATTAGGAGAAGCGGACTAGCGGTCTCCTCCTACAATGAGCAGTTCTTC. Amino acid sequence: CSVIRRSGLAVSSYNEQFF.

The chain couples TRBV5-1 to TRBJ1-5, with a weak D call TRBD1 (6 bases). With 3 bases removed from V and 4 bases from J, the gap between germline ends came to 11 bases. CDR1 SGHRS and CDR2 YFSETQ come from the germline V gene. The CDR3 totals 14 residues. The CDR3 is CASSSGQTNQPQHF. The DNA for the CDR3 is TGCGCCAGCAGCTCCGGACAGACGAATCAGCCCCAGCATTTT.

The chain has TRBV11-2 and TRBJ1-1; TRBD1 is a possible D gene (6 bases). V dropped 4 bases and J dropped 5 bases, with 11 bases sitting between them. The CDR3 extends over 13 amino acids. Germline CDR1 is SGHAT and CDR2 is FQNNGV. The CDR3 protein is CASSYGGGTEAFF. The DNA of the CDR3 is TGTGCCAGCAGCTACGGAGGGGGAACTGAAGCTTTCTTT.

This chain joins TRBV28 and TRBJ2-7, with TRBD1 matching over 9 bases. Germline trimming cut 3 bases from V and 5 bases from J; bases unmatched to any gene: 5. In germline, CDR1 is MDHEN, CDR2 SYDVKM. The CDR3 runs 14 residues. CDR3 in DNA: TGTGCCAGCAGTTTGGGGGACAGGGTTGACGAGCAGTACTTC. This codes for CASSLGDRVDEQYF.